These T cell receptor beta chains were read from a single sample in a study of CD8+ T cells in alopecia areata. Here immunoSEQ multiplex PCR was the method, and the copy in TCRdb shows in-frame clones only, minus some. The table shows more than 200,000 clones, with roughly two thirds occurring only once. The sequencing used CD4+ T cells sorted from blood, collected at week 0. These receptors were collected from a human donor with alopecia areata. The CDR3 runs from the conserved cysteine through the conserved F or W.

V gene	J gene	CDR3 protein
TRBV25-1	TRBJ2-7	CASSVPGRQYF
TRBV29-1	TRBJ2-7	CSVVLLTYEQYF
TRBV29-1	TRBJ2-5	CSVGLRLASLETQYF
TRBV5-1	TRBJ2-5	CASSAGGSETQYF
TRBV4-3	TRBJ1-2	CASSQTRTGHGYTF
TRBV30	TRBJ2-3	CAWSALADTQYF
TRBV4-2	TRBJ1-3	CASSQRDRVEENTIYF
TRBV30	TRBJ1-5	CAWTASLNQPQHF
TRBV7-2	TRBJ2-5	CASSFSRRQETQYF
TRBV29-1	TRBJ1-2	CSVGGLRGRIYGYTF
TRBV2	TRBJ2-1	CASIRGAGVNEQFF
TRBV11-2	TRBJ1-1	CASTQTLVGTEAFF
TRBV29-1	TRBJ1-1	CSVPKAWALSTEAFF
TRBV25-1	TRBJ1-6	CASSEAGTGSPLHF
TRBV2	TRBJ2-7	CASSEGGYEQYF
TRBV29-1	TRBJ2-1	CSVPLAGGRYNEQFF
TRBV5-6	TRBJ1-6	CASRDRGSSPLHF
TRBV9	TRBJ1-5	CASSPRAGENQPQHF
TRBV7-2	TRBJ1-5	CASSLDADQPQHF
TRBV30	TRBJ2-1	CAWSGRGAYNEQFF
TRBV5-8	TRBJ1-2	CASSLATGTSSGYTF
TRBV4-2	TRBJ2-3	CASSQDLELGTDTQYF
TRBV7-2	TRBJ1-4	CASSSGQGARRGEKLFF
TRBV30	TRBJ1-6	CAWSVAPPGFGNSPLHF
TRBV5-4	TRBJ1-6	CASSWERDNSPLHF
TRBV9	TRBJ2-2	CASSVGQGLRTGELFF
TRBV9	TRBJ1-6	CASSPRKGIESYNSPLHF
TRBV29-1	TRBJ2-1	CSVESTRQGANEQFF
TRBV29-1	TRBJ1-2	CSVDLAANYGYTF
TRBV5-1	TRBJ2-1	CASRPQSPYNEQFF
TRBV20-1	TRBJ2-1	CSALYEPEQFF
TRBV29-1	TRBJ2-7	CSVEGGSNEQYF
TRBV4-3	TRBJ2-1	CASSQDRHNEQFF
TRBV15	TRBJ1-5	CATSKLGANMGNQPQHF
TRBV7-3	TRBJ2-1	CASSFSGNEQFF
TRBV29-1	TRBJ2-3	CSGANRPSTDTQYF
TRBV29-1	TRBJ2-2	CSVTGLAGGTGELFF
TRBV29-1	TRBJ1-2	CSVEDPNYRGRNGYTF